This T cell receptor beta chain was captured in a study of human T cells and chemical hapten exposure. Across the whole study: Application of 0.01% DPC to the upper back was done by patch test, with a reading at 6 days.

Time point specified: patch test 2, 6 weeks after DPC sensitization. Treatment reported: therapeutic diphenylcyclopropenone sensitization with weekly scalp DPC. TCRdb called the RACE reads again in MiXCR, with one record for every CDR3 protein. Among some 84,000 distinct CDR3 sequences listed, around 9.3% were seen once. The CDR3 spans 11 residues. The V end lost 6 bases, the J end lost 1 base, and 7 bases lay between the germline ends. CDR1 is SQVTM and CDR2 is ANQGSEA in the germline V gene. Whole-study results and caveats: Significantly greater numbers of large CDR3 similarity clusters came from expanded TCRs than from controls.

This clonotype occurred many times. The antigen remains undetermined. The rearrangement joins TRBV29-1 to TRBJ2-7; TRBD2 is a possible D gene (6 bases). Here the sequenced sample was whole blood, taken in connection with sensitization to the hapten diphenylcyclopropenone (DPC). The receptor's source is a woman aged 45-60 years with alopecia areata. Some clones in this sample may be carry-over from other donors' samples. The CDR3 here is CSVTSSYEQYF. The CDR3 DNA reads as TGCAGCGTGACTAGTTCCTACGAGCAGTACTTC.